The next 19 T cell receptor beta chains were all read from a single sample in a study of graft-versus-host responses after intestinal transplantation. Using immunoSEQ multiplex PCR, the repertoire was profiled, and TCRdb retains in-frame clones only, with some absent. This table holds 86,000 or so clones, approximately 90% found once. These receptors have no identified antigens. This specimen consisted of unstimulated CD8+ T cells sorted from spleen or lymph node cells, obtained before intestinal transplant. The receptor set was obtained from a human donor who received an intestinal transplant.

This chain joins TRBV13 and TRBJ2-1, with 10 bases fitting TRBD1. The CDR3 sequence is 15 residues long. Germline-derived CDR1 and CDR2 are PRHDT and FYEKMQ (reference sequence). Germline trimming cut 6 bases from V and 11 bases from J; bases unmatched to any gene: 13. CDR3: CASSSRRDRGLQQFF. In DNA, the CDR3 is TGTGCCAGCAGTTCTCGGAGAGACAGGGGGCTGCAGCAGTTCTTC.

Only a few counts were recorded for this clone. J is TRBJ1-1 and V is TRBV11-2; 8 nucleotides line up with TRBD1. Germline loops: CDR1 SGHAT, CDR2 FQNNGV. Trimming took 5 bases from V and 0 from J; bases not matched to a gene: 5. The CDR3 totals 15 residues. Here the CDR3 DNA reads TGTGCCAGCAGCCGGCCAGGGGGCTTGAACACTGAAGCTTTCTTT. Translated, it gives CASSRPGGLNTEAFF.

V gene TRBV7-6 combines with J gene TRBJ1-3; D ambiguous. Trimming left V 2 bases short and J 0 bases short, with 5 bases between. The CDR3 has 14 residues. CDR1 is SGHVS and CDR2 is FNYEAQ in the germline V gene. The CDR3 nucleotides are TGTGCCAGCAGCTTACATCTCTCTGGAAACACCATATATTTT. Its protein product is CASSLHLSGNTIYF.

The chain has TRBV28 and TRBJ2-1, with TRBD2 matching 7 bases. After removal of 0 bases from V and 4 bases from J, the junction contained 9 bases not matched to a gene. Germline assignment: CDR1 MDHEN and CDR2 SYDVKM. The CDR3 totals 17 residues. CDR3 DNA: TGTGCCAGCAGTTTATGGCTAGCGGAGAACTTTTACAATGAGCAGTTCTTC. Residues: CASSLWLAENFYNEQFF.

The V gene is TRBV9, the J gene TRBJ2-2; D is ambiguous. V was clipped by 0 bases and J by 0 bases, with 9 bases between them. The CDR3 is 16 residues long. The germline gives CDR1 SGDLS, CDR2 YYNGEE. This CDR3 reads CASSVDPNANTGELFF. CDR3 bases: TGTGCCAGCAGCGTAGACCCAAACGCGAACACCGGGGAGCTGTTTTTT.

The rearrangement links TRBV27 to TRBJ2-7, with D possibly being TRBD2 (6 bases). V lost 0 bases and J 2 bases, leaving 11 bases between the germline ends. CDR1 is MNHEY, CDR2 SMNVEV, per germline (reference sequence). CDR3 length equals 15 residues. The CDR3 DNA is TGTGCCAGCAGTTTATCGACTAGAAGTCCCTACGAGCAGTACTTC. Amino acids: CASSLSTRSPYEQYF.

J is TRBJ1-6 and V is TRBV6-5, with TRBD1 as a possible D gene (6 bases). Trimming removed 6 bases at V and 9 bases at J, with 15 bases between. The germline V gene encodes CDR1 MNHEY and CDR2 SVGAGI. This CDR3 has 14 amino acids. Here the CDR3 reads CASRPGVLTSPLHF. The CDR3 DNA sequence: TGTGCCAGCAGGCCAGGGGTCCTTACTTCACCCCTCCACTTT.

This clone has only one observation. V usage is TRBV27 and J usage is TRBJ2-7, with 7 bases fitting TRBD1. The CDR3 extends over 12 amino acids. Germline V gene sequence: CDR1 MNHEY, CDR2 SMNVEV (reference sequence). J gave up 5 bases and V 3 bases, and 1 base lay outside the gene matches. The CDR3, as DNA: TGTGCCAGCAGTTTCCAGGGGGACGAGCAGTACTTC. Translation: CASSFQGDEQYF.

V is TRBV5-6 and J is TRBJ2-5; 11 bases are a match to TRBD2. V gave up 2 bases and J gave up 0 bases; unmatched junction bases: 3. CDR1 SGHDT and CDR2 YYEEEE come from the germline V gene. CDR3 length: 16 residues. Here the CDR3 reads CASSFSSGGYQETQYF. The DNA for the CDR3 is TGTGCCAGCAGCTTTTCTAGCGGGGGGTACCAAGAGACCCAGTACTTC.

The rearrangement joins TRBV5-1 to TRBJ2-3, with D possibly TRBD2 on 7 matching bases. Looked up from germline, CDR1 is SGHRS and CDR2 is YFSETQ. The V and J ends lost 0 bases and 3 bases respectively, with 17 bases between them. This CDR3 region has 17 residues. CDR3 in amino acids: CASSLARGAGGTDTQYF. The DNA of the CDR3 is TGCGCCAGCAGCTTGGCCCGGGGGGCAGGTGGGACAGATACGCAGTATTTT. The full variable domain, completed using reference TRBV5-1 and TRBJ2-3, is KAGVTQTPRYLIKTRGQQVTLSCSPISGHRSVSWYQQTPGQGLQFLFEYFSETQRNKGNFPGRFSGRQFSNSRSEMNVSTLELGDSALYLCASSLARGAGGTDTQYFGPGTRLTVL.

This clone was counted only a few times. V is TRBV6-6 and J is TRBJ2-7; the match to TRBD2 covers 11 bases. V shed 2 bases and J 0 bases; nucleotides not matched to a gene: 3. The CDR3 consists of 16 residues. Per the germline V gene, CDR1 is MNHNY and CDR2 is SVGAGI (reference sequence). The CDR3 region has the DNA TGTGCCAGCAGTTACCTAGCGGGAGGTCCCTCCTACGAGCAGTACTTC. It yields the protein CASSYLAGGPSYEQYF.

The chain links TRBV4-2 to TRBJ2-7; 7 bases agree with TRBD2. Germline V gene sequence: CDR1 LGHNA, CDR2 YNFKEQ. V gave up 3 bases and J gave up 2 bases; unmatched junction bases: 10. The CDR3 runs to 16 residues. The CDR3 region is CASSQPTSVKAYEQYF. The DNA for the CDR3 is TGTGCCAGCAGCCAGCCTACTAGCGTCAAGGCCTACGAGCAGTACTTC.

J is TRBJ1-2 and V is TRBV6-5; no reliable D call. Germline CDR1 is MNHEY and CDR2 is SVGAGI. Trimming pared 5 bases from V and 2 bases from J, leaving 9 bases between. This CDR3 is built from 13 residues. CDR3 residues: CASSEWQNYGYTF. The DNA of the CDR3 is TGTGCCAGCAGTGAGTGGCAGAACTATGGCTACACCTTC.

This clone was recorded a few times. The chain combines TRBV4-1 with TRBJ2-7; 11 bases agree with TRBD2. Germline CDR1 MGHRA, CDR2 YSYEKL. This CDR3 spans 14 amino acids. V lost 6 bases, J lost 6 bases, and 7 bases stayed unmatched. CDR3 loop: CASRVAGGRSEQYF. The CDR3 nucleotides are TGCGCCAGCAGGGTAGCGGGAGGGCGGTCCGAGCAGTACTTC.

J is TRBJ1-5 and V is TRBV19; D gene unclear. This CDR3 region has 15 residues. V lost 8 bases, J lost 0 bases, and 14 bases lay in between. Germline lookup yields CDR1 LNHDA and CDR2 SQIVND (reference sequence). Written as DNA, the CDR3 is TGTGCCAGTGCCTCTGGGCCAGGTAGCAATCAGCCCCAGCATTTT. Protein: CASASGPGSNQPQHF.

The chain employs TRBV27 and TRBJ1-1; unclear D gene. Germline lookup yields CDR1 MNHEY and CDR2 SMNVEV (reference sequence). Trimming pared 2 bases from V and 0 bases from J, leaving 7 bases between. This CDR3 comprises 14 residues. CDR3: CASSLVSMNTEAFF. CDR3 DNA: TGTGCCAGCAGTTTAGTCAGCATGAACACTGAAGCTTTCTTT.

To note about this clone: The junction differs from germline at one of its ends, possibly a read error. The CDR3 sequence is CATSGVSYEQHF. DNA for the CDR3: TGTGCCACCAGTGGGGTCTCCTACGAGCAGCACTTC. The gene calls are TRBV6-5 and TRBJ2-7; D gene uncertain. This CDR3 is 12 amino acids long. Germline CDR1 MNHEY, CDR2 SVGAGI.

The chain has TRBV14 and TRBJ2-1; a weak D match, TRBD2 (5 bases). The CDR3 is 15 amino acids. Germline CDR1 is SGHDN and CDR2 is FVKESK. Trimming shortened V by 0 bases and J by 0 bases, and 6 bases separated the two germline ends. CDR3 DNA sequence: TGTGCCAGCAGCCAAGATGGGAGCTCCTACAATGAGCAGTTCTTC. It translates to CASSQDGSSYNEQFF.

The chain carries TRBV7-9 and TRBJ2-7; the D is unclear. The length of the CDR3 is 15 residues. CDR1 and CDR2 from the germline V gene are SEHNR and FQNEAQ (reference sequence). V dropped 5 bases and J dropped 3 bases, with 17 bases sitting between them. The CDR3 DNA reads as TGTGCCAGCAGCCCCGCTCCTCCCTGGGGCTACGAGCAGTACTTC. It yields the protein CASSPAPPWGYEQYF.